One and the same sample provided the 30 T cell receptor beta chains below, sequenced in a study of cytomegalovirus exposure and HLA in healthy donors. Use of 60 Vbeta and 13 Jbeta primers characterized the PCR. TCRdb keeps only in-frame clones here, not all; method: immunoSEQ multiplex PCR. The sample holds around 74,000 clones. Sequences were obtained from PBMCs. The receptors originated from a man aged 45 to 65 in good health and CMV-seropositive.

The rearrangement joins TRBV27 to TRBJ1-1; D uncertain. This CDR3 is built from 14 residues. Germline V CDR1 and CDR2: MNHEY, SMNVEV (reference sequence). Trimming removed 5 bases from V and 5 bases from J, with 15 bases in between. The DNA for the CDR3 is TGTGCCAGCAGTCCCTCGGCGGGTGGGACTGAAGCTTTCTTT. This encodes CASSPSAGGTEAFF.

Here the CDR3 reads CASSYTGYEQFF. The CDR3 DNA reads TGTGCCAGCAGTTACACAGGGTACGAGCAGTTCTTC. The chain recombines TRBV6-5 with TRBJ2-1, with a weak D call TRBD1 (6 bases). V dropped 2 bases and J dropped 10 bases, with 9 bases sitting between them. Germline CDR1 MNHEY, CDR2 SVGAGI. This CDR3 spans 12 amino acids.

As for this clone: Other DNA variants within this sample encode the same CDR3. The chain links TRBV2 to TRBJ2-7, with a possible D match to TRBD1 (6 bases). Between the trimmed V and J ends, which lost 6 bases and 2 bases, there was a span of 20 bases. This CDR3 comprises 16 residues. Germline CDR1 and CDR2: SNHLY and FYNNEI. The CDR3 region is CASSDPGSDRAYEQYF. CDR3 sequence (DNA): TGTGCCAGCAGCGACCCTGGGTCGGACAGAGCCTACGAGCAGTACTTC.

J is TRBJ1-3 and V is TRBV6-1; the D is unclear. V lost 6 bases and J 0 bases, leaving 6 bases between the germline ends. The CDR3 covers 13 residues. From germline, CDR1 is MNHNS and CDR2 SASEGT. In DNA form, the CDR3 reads TGTGCCAGCAGGCAGATCTCTGGAAACACCATATATTTT. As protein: CASRQISGNTIYF.

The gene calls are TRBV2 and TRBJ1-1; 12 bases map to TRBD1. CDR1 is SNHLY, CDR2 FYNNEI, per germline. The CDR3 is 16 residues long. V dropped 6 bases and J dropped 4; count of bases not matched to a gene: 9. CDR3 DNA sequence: TGTGCCAGCAGGCTTCCGGGACAGGGGGCAAGCACTGAAGCTTTCTTT. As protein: CASRLPGQGASTEAFF.

CDR3 sequence reads: CASSKGTGSYEQYF. The CDR3 nucleotides are TGCGCCAGCAGCAAAGGGACAGGATCCTACGAGCAGTACTTC. The rearrangement links TRBV5-1 to TRBJ2-7, with 8 bases that match TRBD1. The CDR3 totals 14 residues. J was trimmed by 1 base and V by 4 bases; bases with no gene match: 4. Germline V gene lookup returns CDR1 SGHRS and CDR2 YFSETQ.

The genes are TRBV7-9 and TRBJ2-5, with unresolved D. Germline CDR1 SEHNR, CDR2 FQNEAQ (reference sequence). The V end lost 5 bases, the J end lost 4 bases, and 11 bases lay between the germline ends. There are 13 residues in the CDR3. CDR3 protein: CASSPLSGETQYF. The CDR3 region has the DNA TGTGCCAGCAGCCCACTCTCGGGAGAGACCCAGTACTTC.

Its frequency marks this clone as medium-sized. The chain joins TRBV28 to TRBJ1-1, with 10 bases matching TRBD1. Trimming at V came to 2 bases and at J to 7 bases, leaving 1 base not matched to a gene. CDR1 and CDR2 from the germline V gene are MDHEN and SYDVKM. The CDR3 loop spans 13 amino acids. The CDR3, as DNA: TGTGCCAGCAGTTTAGGGACAGGGGTTGAAGCTTTCTTT. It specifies CASSLGTGVEAFF.

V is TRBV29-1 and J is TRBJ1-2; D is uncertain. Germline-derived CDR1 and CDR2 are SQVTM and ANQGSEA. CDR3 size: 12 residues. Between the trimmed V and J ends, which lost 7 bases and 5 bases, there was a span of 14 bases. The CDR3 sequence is CSDSARSYGYTF. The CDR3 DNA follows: TGCAGCGACTCCGCACGCTCATATGGCTACACCTTC.

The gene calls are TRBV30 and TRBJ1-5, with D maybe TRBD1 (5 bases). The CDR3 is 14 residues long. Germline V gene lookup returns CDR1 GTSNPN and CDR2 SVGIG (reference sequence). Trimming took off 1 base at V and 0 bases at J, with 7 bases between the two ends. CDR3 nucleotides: TGTGCCTGGAGTGGGACAAATAGCAATCAGCCCCAGCATTTT. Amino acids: CAWSGTNSNQPQHF.

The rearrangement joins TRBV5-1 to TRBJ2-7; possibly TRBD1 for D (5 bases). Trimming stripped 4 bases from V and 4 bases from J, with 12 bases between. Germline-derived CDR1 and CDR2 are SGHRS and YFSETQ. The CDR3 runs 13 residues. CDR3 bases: TGCGCCAGCAGCCAGGGAATTGATTACGAGCAGTACTTC. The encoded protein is CASSQGIDYEQYF.

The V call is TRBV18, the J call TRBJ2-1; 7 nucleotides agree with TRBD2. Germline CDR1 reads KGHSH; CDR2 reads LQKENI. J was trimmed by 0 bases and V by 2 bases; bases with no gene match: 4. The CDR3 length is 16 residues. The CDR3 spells CASSPTSVNSYNEQFF. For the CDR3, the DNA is TGTGCCAGCTCACCAACTAGCGTTAACTCCTACAATGAGCAGTTCTTC.

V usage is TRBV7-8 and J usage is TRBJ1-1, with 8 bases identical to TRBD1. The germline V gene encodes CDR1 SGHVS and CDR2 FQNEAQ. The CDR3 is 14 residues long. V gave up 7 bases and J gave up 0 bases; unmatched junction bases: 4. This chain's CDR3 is CASTLDRVNTEAFF. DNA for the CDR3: TGTGCCAGCACCTTGGACAGGGTGAACACTGAAGCTTTCTTT. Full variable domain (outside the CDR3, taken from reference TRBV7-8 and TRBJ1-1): GAGVSQSPRYKVAKRGQDVALRCDPISGHVSLFWYQQALGQGPEFLTYFQNEAQLDKSGLPSDRFFAERPEGSVSTLKIQRTQQEDSAVYLCASTLDRVNTEAFFGQGTRLTVV.

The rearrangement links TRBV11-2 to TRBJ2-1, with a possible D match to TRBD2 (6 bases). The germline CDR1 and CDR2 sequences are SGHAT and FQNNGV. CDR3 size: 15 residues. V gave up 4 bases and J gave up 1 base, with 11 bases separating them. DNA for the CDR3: TGTGCCAGCAGCTCCCTAGCGCTATCCTACAATGAGCAGTTCTTC. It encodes CASSSLALSYNEQFF.

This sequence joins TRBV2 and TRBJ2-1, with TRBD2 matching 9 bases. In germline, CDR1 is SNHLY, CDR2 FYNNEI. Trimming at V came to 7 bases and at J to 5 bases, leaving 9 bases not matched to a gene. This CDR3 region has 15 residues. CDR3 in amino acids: CASNALAGDNNEQFF. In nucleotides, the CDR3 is TGTGCCAGCAATGCTTTAGCGGGAGATAACAATGAGCAGTTCTTC.

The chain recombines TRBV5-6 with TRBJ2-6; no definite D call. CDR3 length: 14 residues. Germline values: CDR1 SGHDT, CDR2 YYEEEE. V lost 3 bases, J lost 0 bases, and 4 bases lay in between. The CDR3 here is CASSSSSGANVLTF. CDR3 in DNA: TGTGCCAGCAGCTCGTCCTCTGGGGCCAACGTCCTGACTTTC. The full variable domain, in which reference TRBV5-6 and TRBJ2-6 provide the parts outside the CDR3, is DAGVTQSPTHLIKTRGQQVTLRCSPKSGHDTVSWYQQALGQGPQFIFQYYEEEERQRGNFPDRFSGHQFPNYSSELNVNALLLGDSALYLCASSSSSGANVLTFGAGSRLTVL.

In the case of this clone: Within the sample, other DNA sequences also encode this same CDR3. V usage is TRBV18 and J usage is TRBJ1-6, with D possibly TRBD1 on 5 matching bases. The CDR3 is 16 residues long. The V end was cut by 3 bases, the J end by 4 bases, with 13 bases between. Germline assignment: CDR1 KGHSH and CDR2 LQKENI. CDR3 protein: CASSPYDSQYNSPLHF. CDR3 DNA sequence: TGTGCCAGCTCACCCTATGACAGTCAGTATAATTCACCCCTCCACTTT.

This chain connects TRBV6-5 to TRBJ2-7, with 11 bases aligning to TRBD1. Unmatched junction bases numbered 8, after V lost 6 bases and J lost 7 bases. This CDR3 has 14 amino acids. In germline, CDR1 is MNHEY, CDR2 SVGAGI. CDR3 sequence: CASSTGGTGGEQYF. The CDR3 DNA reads TGTGCCAGCAGCACTGGGGGGACAGGGGGAGAGCAGTACTTC.

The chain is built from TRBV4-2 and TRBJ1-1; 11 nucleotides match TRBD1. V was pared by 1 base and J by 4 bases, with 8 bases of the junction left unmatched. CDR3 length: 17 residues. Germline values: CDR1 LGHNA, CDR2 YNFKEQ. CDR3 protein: CASSQGLLGQGGTEAFF. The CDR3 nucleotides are TGTGCCAGCAGCCAAGGGTTATTGGGACAGGGGGGCACTGAAGCTTTCTTT.

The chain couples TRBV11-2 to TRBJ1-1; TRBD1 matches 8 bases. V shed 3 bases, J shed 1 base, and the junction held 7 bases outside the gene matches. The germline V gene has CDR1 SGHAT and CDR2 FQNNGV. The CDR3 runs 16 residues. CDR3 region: CASSFWTGPQNTEAFF. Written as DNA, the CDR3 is TGTGCCAGCAGCTTCTGGACAGGGCCTCAGAACACTGAAGCTTTCTTT.

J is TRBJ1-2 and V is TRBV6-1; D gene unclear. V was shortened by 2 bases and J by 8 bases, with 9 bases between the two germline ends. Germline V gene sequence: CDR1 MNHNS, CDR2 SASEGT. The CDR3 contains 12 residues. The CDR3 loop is CASSESARGYTF. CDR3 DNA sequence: TGTGCCAGCAGTGAAAGCGCGAGAGGCTACACCTTC.

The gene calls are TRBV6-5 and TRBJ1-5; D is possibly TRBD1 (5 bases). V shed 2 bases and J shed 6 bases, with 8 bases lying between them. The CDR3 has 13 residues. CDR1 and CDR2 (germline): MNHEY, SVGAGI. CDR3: CASSYGGGQPQHF. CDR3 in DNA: TGTGCCAGCAGTTACGGCGGGGGTCAGCCCCAGCATTTT.

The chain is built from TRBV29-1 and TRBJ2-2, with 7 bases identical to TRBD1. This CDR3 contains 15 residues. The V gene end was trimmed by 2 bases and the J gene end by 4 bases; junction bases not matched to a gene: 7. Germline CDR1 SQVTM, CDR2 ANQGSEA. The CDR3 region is CSVEIGTALTGELFF. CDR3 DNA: TGCAGCGTTGAAATAGGGACAGCTCTCACCGGGGAGCTGTTTTTT.

DNA of the CDR3: TGTGCCACCAGCAGAGAAGGGCAGGGGGCGCTTGGAGACGAGCAGTACTTC. Protein product: CATSREGQGALGDEQYF. The chain joins TRBV15 to TRBJ2-7, with 8 bases matching TRBD1. CDR1 and CDR2 from the germline V gene are LNHNV and YYDKDF (reference sequence). Trimming cost V 0 bases and J 5 bases; bases outside gene matches: 12. This CDR3 region has 17 residues.

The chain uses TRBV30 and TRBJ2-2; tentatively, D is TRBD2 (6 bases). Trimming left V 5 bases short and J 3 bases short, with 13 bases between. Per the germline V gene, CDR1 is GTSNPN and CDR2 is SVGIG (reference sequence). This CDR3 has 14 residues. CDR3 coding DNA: TGTGCCTGGGGGCGGACTATTCACACCGGGGAGCTGTTTTTT. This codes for CAWGRTIHTGELFF.

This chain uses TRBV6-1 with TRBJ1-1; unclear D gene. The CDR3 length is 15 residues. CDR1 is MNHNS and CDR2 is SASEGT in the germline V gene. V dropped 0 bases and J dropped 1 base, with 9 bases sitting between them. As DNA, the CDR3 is TGTGCCAGCAGTGAAGCGGACGGGAAGAACACTGAAGCTTTCTTT. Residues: CASSEADGKNTEAFF.

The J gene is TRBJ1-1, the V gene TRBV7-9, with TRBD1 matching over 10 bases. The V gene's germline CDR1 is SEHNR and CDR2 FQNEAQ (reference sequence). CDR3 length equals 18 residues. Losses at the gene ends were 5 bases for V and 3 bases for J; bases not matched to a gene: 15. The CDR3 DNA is TGTGCCAGCAGCCCTAGACAGGGGGCTTCATTGAGGGACACTGAAGCTTTCTTT. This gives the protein CASSPRQGASLRDTEAFF.

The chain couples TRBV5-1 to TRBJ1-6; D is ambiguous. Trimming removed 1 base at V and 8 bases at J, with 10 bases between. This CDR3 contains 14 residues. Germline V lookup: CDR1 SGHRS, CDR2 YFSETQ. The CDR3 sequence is CASSLLVNDSPLHF. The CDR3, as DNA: TGCGCCAGCAGCTTGCTAGTCAACGATTCACCCCTCCACTTT.

CDR3 DNA: TGTGCCAGCACTCCCCAGGGGGCTAGGGCTGAAGCTTTCTTT. It translates to CASTPQGARAEAFF. This rearrangement joins TRBV27 to TRBJ1-1; 8 nucleotides line up with TRBD1. The CDR3 has 14 amino acids. From germline, CDR1 is MNHEY and CDR2 SMNVEV (reference sequence). After removal of 7 bases from V and 6 bases from J, the junction contained 10 bases not matched to a gene.

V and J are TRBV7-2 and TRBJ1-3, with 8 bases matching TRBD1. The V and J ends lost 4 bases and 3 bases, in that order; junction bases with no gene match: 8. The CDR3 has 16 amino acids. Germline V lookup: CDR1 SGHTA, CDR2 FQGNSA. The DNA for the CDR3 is TGTGCCAGCAGCTCCAACCAGGGGGCAGTTGGAAACACCATATATTTT. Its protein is CASSSNQGAVGNTIYF.